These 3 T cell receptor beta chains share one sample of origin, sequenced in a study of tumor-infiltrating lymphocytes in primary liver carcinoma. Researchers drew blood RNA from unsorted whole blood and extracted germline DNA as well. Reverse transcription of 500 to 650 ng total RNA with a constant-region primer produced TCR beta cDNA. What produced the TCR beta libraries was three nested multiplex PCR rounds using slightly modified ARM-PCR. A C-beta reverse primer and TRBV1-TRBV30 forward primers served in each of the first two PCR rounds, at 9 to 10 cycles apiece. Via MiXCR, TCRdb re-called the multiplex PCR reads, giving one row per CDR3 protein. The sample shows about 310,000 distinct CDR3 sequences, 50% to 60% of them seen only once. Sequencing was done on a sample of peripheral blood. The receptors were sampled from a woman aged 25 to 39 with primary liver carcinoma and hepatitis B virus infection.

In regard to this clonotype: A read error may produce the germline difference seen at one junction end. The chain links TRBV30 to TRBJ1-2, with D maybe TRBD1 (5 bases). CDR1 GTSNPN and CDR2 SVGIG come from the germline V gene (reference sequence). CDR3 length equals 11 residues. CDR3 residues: CVWSGASGYTF. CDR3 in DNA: TGTGTCTGGAGTGGGGCAAGTGGCTACACCTTC.

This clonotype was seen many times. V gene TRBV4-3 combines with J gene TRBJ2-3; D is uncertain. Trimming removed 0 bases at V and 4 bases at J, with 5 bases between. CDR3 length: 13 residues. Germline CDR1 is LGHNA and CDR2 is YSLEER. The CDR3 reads CASSQDRPDTQYF. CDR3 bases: TGCGCCAGCAGCCAAGACAGGCCAGATACGCAGTATTTT.

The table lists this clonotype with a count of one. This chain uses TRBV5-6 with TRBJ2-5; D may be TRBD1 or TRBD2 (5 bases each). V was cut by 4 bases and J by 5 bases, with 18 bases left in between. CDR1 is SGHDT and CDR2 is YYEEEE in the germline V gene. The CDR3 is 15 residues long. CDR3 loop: CASSLGAGLQETQYF. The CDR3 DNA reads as TGTGCCAGCAGCCTCGGGGCAGGCCTCCAGGAGACCCAGTACTTC.